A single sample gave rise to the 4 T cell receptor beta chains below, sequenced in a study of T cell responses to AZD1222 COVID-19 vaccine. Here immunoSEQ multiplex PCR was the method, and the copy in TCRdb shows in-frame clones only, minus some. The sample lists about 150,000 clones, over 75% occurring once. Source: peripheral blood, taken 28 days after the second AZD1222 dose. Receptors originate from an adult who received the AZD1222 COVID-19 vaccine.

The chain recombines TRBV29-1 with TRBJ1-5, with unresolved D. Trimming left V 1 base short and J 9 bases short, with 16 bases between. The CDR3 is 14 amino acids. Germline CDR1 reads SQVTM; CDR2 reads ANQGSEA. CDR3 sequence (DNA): TGCAGCGTTGAAGGGCGACTTTTAATAGGGCCCCAGCATTTT. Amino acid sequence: CSVEGRLLIGPQHF.

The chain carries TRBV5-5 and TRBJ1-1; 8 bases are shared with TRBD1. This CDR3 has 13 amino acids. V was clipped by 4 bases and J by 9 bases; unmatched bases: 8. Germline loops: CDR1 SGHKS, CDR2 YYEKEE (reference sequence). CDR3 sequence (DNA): TGTGCCAGCAGCAAGGACAGGGTCATTCAAGCTTTCTTT. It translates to CASSKDRVIQAFF.

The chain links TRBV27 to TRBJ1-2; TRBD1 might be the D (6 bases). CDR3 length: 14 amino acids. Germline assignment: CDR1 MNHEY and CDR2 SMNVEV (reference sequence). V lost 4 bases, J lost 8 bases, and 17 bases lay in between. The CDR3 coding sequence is TGTGCCAGCAGTTCAACGGACAGCCGCTGGGGCTACACCTTC. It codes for CASSSTDSRWGYTF.

The CDR3 DNA sequence: TGCAGTGCTCACCAAACCGATGAGCAGTTCTTC. Residues: CSAHQTDEQFF. The chain joins TRBV20-1 to TRBJ2-1; D unclear. Trimming cost V 5 bases and J 8 bases, with 10 bases left between them. The CDR3 covers 11 residues. Germline V gene data show CDR1 as DFQATT and CDR2 as SNEGSKA (reference sequence).